This TCR beta chain originates from a study of cytomegalovirus exposure and HLA in healthy donors. Notes on the study in general: The study listed under 200 cytomegalovirus-associated TCR beta chains. In a later analysis, the majority of CMV-associated beta chains seemingly showed HLA restriction.

For this clone: Its antigen remains unknown. Other DNA sequences of this sample code for an identical CDR3.

Primers: 60 Vbeta forward and 13 Jbeta reverse. The protocol was immunoSEQ multiplex PCR, while the TCRdb copy is restricted to in-frame clones and leaves out a portion. The table shows 100,000 to 150,000 clones, with around 75% occurring only once. The junction had 0 bases not matched to a gene; V was cut back by 5 bases and J by 3 bases. Germline values: CDR1 MNHEY, CDR2 SVGAGI. The length of the CDR3 is 12 residues. This chain uses TRBV6-5 with TRBJ2-7, with 8 bases matching TRBD2. The receptor was isolated from a woman in her 50s in good health and CMV-seronegative. Sequenced material: PBMCs. CDR3 sequence reads: CASSSGSYEQYF. The DNA of the CDR3 is TGTGCCAGCAGTAGCGGGAGCTACGAGCAGTACTTC.